Each of the 32 T cell receptor beta chains below was sequenced from the same sample in a study of T cells in Graves' hyperthyroidism and ophthalmopathy. RNA transcripts gave rise to amplified TCR beta CDR3 regions. A set of HTBI primers served as the primers for a first-round RT-PCR of the TCR CDR3. TCRdb re-called the multiplex PCR reads with MiXCR, one entry per CDR3 protein. In the table there are fewer than 900,000 distinct CDR3 sequences, less than 20% of which are singletons. The sequenced sample consisted of blood. The source is a man aged 18 to 30 with Graves' hyperthyroidism.

The V gene is TRBV3-1, the J gene TRBJ2-1; D remains ambiguous. The germline V and J ends were trimmed by 4 bases and 13 bases, with 26 bases remaining between them. Germline assignment: CDR1 LGHDT and CDR2 YNNKEL (reference sequence). CDR3 length equals 16 residues. The CDR3 sequence is CASSRVGLMVAAFQFF. CDR3 nucleotides: TGTGCCAGCAGCCGGGTGGGGTTGATGGTAGCAGCATTCCAGTTCTTC.

This clonotype appeared a few times. The genes are TRBV2 and TRBJ1-5; possibly TRBD1 for D (5 bases). V was trimmed by 3 bases and J by 9 bases, leaving 9 bases between them. From germline, CDR1 is SNHLY and CDR2 FYNNEI. This CDR3 has 12 residues. CDR3 sequence: CASSETAGPQHF. CDR3 nucleotide sequence: TGTGCCAGCAGTGAGACAGCCGGGCCCCAGCATTTT.

The table lists this clonotype with a count of one. The CDR3 DNA sequence: TGTGCCAGTAGTATACTAGCCCATAAACAAGAGACCCAGTACTTC. The encoded protein is CASSILAHKQETQYF. The rearrangement links TRBV19 to TRBJ2-5, with D maybe TRBD2 (5 bases). Trimming cost V 2 bases and J 2 bases, with 12 bases left between them. CDR1 and CDR2 (germline): LNHDA, SQIVND (reference sequence). The CDR3 runs 15 residues.

This clonotype was found many times. The chain uses TRBV28 and TRBJ1-4; perhaps TRBD1 as D (5 bases). V shed 2 bases and J shed 5 bases, with 9 bases lying between them. CDR1 is MDHEN and CDR2 is SYDVKM in the germline V gene. The CDR3 has 14 amino acids. CDR3 protein: CASSLEGENEKLFF. In DNA form, the CDR3 reads TGTGCCAGCAGTTTAGAAGGGGAGAATGAAAAACTGTTTTTT.

The chain links TRBV28 to TRBJ2-7, with D hard to call. The germline V and J ends were trimmed by 6 bases and 0 bases, with 9 bases remaining between them. CDR3 size: 13 residues. Germline values: CDR1 MDHEN, CDR2 SYDVKM. The CDR3 bases are TGTGCCAGCAGGACGACACTCTCCTACGAGCAGTACTTC. Translating it yields CASRTTLSYEQYF.

The rearrangement links TRBV6-1 to TRBJ2-1; D ambiguous. Per germline, CDR1 MNHNS and CDR2 SASEGT. There are 13 residues in the CDR3. Trimming cost V 6 bases and J 6 bases, with 12 bases left between them. The CDR3 loop is CASRPRSPNEQFF. DNA of the CDR3: TGTGCCAGCAGGCCCCGGAGCCCCAATGAGCAGTTCTTC.

In the case of this clonotype: One junction end disagrees with the germline gene, perhaps due to a read error. The genes are TRBV12-3 or TRBV12-4 and TRBJ2-5; D is possibly TRBD2 (6 bases). CDR3 length equals 16 residues. CDR3 in DNA: TGTGCCAGCAGTTTCACTAGCCCAAAGTACCAAAAGACCCAGTACTTC. It translates to CASSFTSPKYQKTQYF.

This rearrangement joins TRBV28 to TRBJ2-7, with unresolved D. The ends were cut back, 7 bases at V and 0 bases at J, with 10 bases in the middle. Germline V lookup: CDR1 MDHEN, CDR2 SYDVKM. The CDR3 is 13 residues long. CDR3 residues: CASNQPSSYEQYF. The CDR3 DNA reads as TGTGCCAGCAATCAGCCGAGCTCCTACGAGCAGTACTTC.

This clonotype was counted ten times or more. The rearrangement links TRBV2 to TRBJ2-1, with TRBD1 matching 10 bases. CDR3 size: 15 residues. After removal of 6 bases from V and 7 bases from J, the junction contained 9 bases not matched to a gene. Germline lookup yields CDR1 SNHLY and CDR2 FYNNEI. DNA for the CDR3: TGTGCCAGCAGAACTGTAAGGGACAGGGGTAATGAGCAGTTCTTC. Translating gives CASRTVRDRGNEQFF.

CDR3 region: CASSFVTGTSYEQYF. DNA of the CDR3: TGTGCCAGCAGTTTCGTGACAGGTACTTCCTACGAGCAGTACTTC. J is TRBJ2-7 and V is TRBV27; D possibly corresponds to TRBD1 (6 bases). Germline V gene sequence: CDR1 MNHEY, CDR2 SMNVEV (reference sequence). Trimming left V 3 bases short and J 1 base short, with 13 bases between. This CDR3 is built from 15 residues.

As to this clonotype: An end of the junction differs from the germline gene, which may be a read error. The chain has TRBV20-1 and TRBJ1-4; 7 nucleotides align to TRBD1. Germline V gene data show CDR1 as DFQATT and CDR2 as SNEGSKA (reference sequence). The CDR3 has 15 amino acids. The CDR3 region is CSASPLTGWGEKLLF. CDR3 sequence (DNA): TGCAGTGCTAGTCCTCTGACAGGGTGGGGTGAAAAACTGCTTTTT.

On this clonotype: Since the CDR3 does not end with the conserved phenylalanine or tryptophan, this likely comes from a read error. This chain links TRBV6-2 or TRBV6-3 with TRBJ2-7; no firm D call. From germline, CDR1 is MNHEY and CDR2 SVGEGT. The CDR3 has 11 amino acids. Deletions cut 6 bases from V and 5 bases from J, with 8 bases between. Here the CDR3 reads CASRTSHEQYL. As DNA, the CDR3 is TGTGCCAGCAGGACATCCCACGAGCAGTACCTC.

This clonotype has at least ten counts. The gene calls are TRBV7-3 and TRBJ2-1, with D perhaps matching TRBD1 or TRBD2 (5 bases each). V lost 4 bases to trimming and J lost 9 bases, with 16 bases between them. This CDR3 has 14 amino acids. Germline V gives CDR1 SGHTA, CDR2 FQGTGA. The CDR3 reads CASSSQGAVGEQFF. In nucleotides, the CDR3 is TGTGCCAGCAGCTCCCAGGGAGCGGTGGGTGAGCAGTTCTTC.

This clonotype was observed many times. The chain carries TRBV12-3 or TRBV12-4 and TRBJ1-1; 7 nucleotides align to TRBD1. Losses at the gene ends were 7 bases for V and 5 bases for J; bases not matched to a gene: 7. This CDR3 spans 13 amino acids. The CDR3 DNA reads TGTGCCAGCACGGGACAGTTGTTTACTGAAGCTTTCTTT. It yields the protein CASTGQLFTEAFF.

The rearrangement joins TRBV7-2 to TRBJ2-3; no firm D call. Trimming took 9 bases from V and 3 from J, leaving 10 bases between them. Germline V lookup: CDR1 SGHTA, CDR2 FQGNSA. This CDR3 is built from 12 residues. CDR3 bases: TGTGCCAGTGCGATACGGACAGATACGCAGTATTTT. The encoded protein is CASAIRTDTQYF.

This clonotype was recorded many times. This chain connects TRBV6-1 to TRBJ1-2, with TRBD1 identical over 7 bases. In germline, CDR1 is MNHNS, CDR2 SASEGT. The length of the CDR3 is 14 residues. V dropped 5 bases and J dropped 3; count of bases not matched to a gene: 6. CDR3 in amino acids: CASSPTGLDYGYTF. The CDR3, as DNA: TGTGCCAGCAGTCCGACAGGGTTGGACTATGGCTACACCTTC.

In its sample, this clonotype was seen a few times. The chain couples TRBV2 to TRBJ1-1, with D possibly being TRBD1 (6 bases). The V gene's germline CDR1 is SNHLY and CDR2 FYNNEI. This CDR3 spans 15 amino acids. Trimming cost V 6 bases and J 1 base, with 15 bases left between them. In nucleotides, the CDR3 is TGTGCCAGCAGGAGGGGGGGGGCCCCGAACACTGAAGCTTTCTTT. Protein sequence: CASRRGGAPNTEAFF.

The chain employs TRBV5-4 and TRBJ2-7; tentative D call: TRBD1 (6 bases). The CDR3 is made up of 13 amino acids. Trimming shortened V by 8 bases and J by 0 bases, and 12 bases separated the two germline ends. Germline V gene lookup returns CDR1 SGHNT and CDR2 YYREEE (reference sequence). The CDR3 spells CASRQDSSYEQYF. The CDR3 DNA follows: TGTGCCAGTAGACAGGACAGCTCCTACGAGCAGTACTTC.

On this clonotype: An end of the junction does not agree with germline; a read error may underlie this. This chain connects TRBV20-1 to TRBJ2-1; no clear D gene. CDR1 is DFQATT, CDR2 SNEGSKA, per germline (reference sequence). The CDR3 contains 10 residues. The DNA of the CDR3 is TGCAGTATGGATTCCAATGGGCAGTTCTTC. It codes for CSMDSNGQFF.

This clonotype was recorded many times. The rearrangement links TRBV12-3 or TRBV12-4 to TRBJ2-5; 8 nucleotides align to TRBD2. The CDR3 runs to 16 residues. V shed 8 bases and J 3 bases; nucleotides not matched to a gene: 14. As DNA, the CDR3 is TGTGCCAGCGGGGTTGGGGGGGCAGCGGGAGAAGAGACCCAGTACTTC. Protein product: CASGVGGAAGEETQYF.

CDR3 sequence: CASSVGLAGEGEQFF. CDR3 nucleotide sequence: TGTGCCAGCAGCGTCGGGCTAGCGGGAGAGGGTGAGCAGTTCTTC. The chain uses TRBV9 and TRBJ2-1; 10 bases map to TRBD2. Per the germline V gene, CDR1 is SGDLS and CDR2 is YYNGEE. The CDR3 loop spans 15 amino acids. V dropped 2 bases and J dropped 9; count of bases not matched to a gene: 8. The whole variable domain, filled in from reference TRBV9 and TRBJ2-1, reads DSGVTQTPKHLITATGQRVTLRCSPRSGDLSVYWYQQSLDQGLQFLIQYYNGEERAKGNILERFSAQQFPDLHSELNLSSLELGDSALYFCASSVGLAGEGEQFFGPGTRLTVL.

V and J are TRBV12-5 and TRBJ1-5; TRBD1 matches 8 bases. Germline values: CDR1 LGHNT, CDR2 FRNRAP. This CDR3 has 16 amino acids. With V trimmed by 4 bases and J by 4 bases, 9 bases remained unmatched. This CDR3 is CASGYVSTGGNQPQHF. CDR3 nucleotide sequence: TGTGCTAGTGGTTACGTCTCAACAGGGGGAAATCAGCCCCAGCATTTT.

This clonotype came up a few times. The chain is built from TRBV27 and TRBJ2-1; the D call may be TRBD1 or TRBD2 (6 bases each). The V gene's germline CDR1 is MNHEY and CDR2 SMNVEV (reference sequence). The V end was cut by 7 bases, the J end by 9 bases, with 10 bases between. The CDR3 loop spans 11 amino acids. The CDR3, as DNA: TGTGCCAGCATCCGGGGGCGTGAGCAGTTCTTC. Its protein is CASIRGREQFF.

The rearrangement links TRBV29-1 to TRBJ1-1; TRBD1 matches at 8 bases. The junction had 4 bases not matched to a gene; V was cut back by 7 bases and J by 6 bases. Germline assignment: CDR1 SQVTM and CDR2 ANQGSEA. The CDR3 runs 11 residues. CDR3 loop: CSDYRGAEAFF. The CDR3 DNA is TGCAGCGACTACAGGGGGGCTGAAGCTTTCTTT.

CDR3 in amino acids: CASSRTGTGGDYGYTF. For the CDR3, the DNA is TGTGCCAGCAGCCGAACCGGGACAGGGGGCGACTATGGCTACACCTTC. The chain uses TRBV3-1 and TRBJ1-2, with 12 nucleotides matching TRBD1. The V gene end was trimmed by 4 bases and the J gene end by 3 bases; junction bases not matched to a gene: 6. CDR1 and CDR2 (germline): LGHDT, YNNKEL (reference sequence). CDR3 length: 16 amino acids.

In its sample, this clonotype was seen a few times. This rearrangement joins TRBV2 to TRBJ1-2; tentatively, D is TRBD1 (6 bases). The germline V gene has CDR1 SNHLY and CDR2 FYNNEI. This CDR3 spans 13 amino acids. Deletions cut 5 bases from V and 8 bases from J, with 15 bases between. CDR3 nucleotides: TGTGCCAGCAGTCGAGGGGGTCGGGTCGGCTACACCTTC. Amino acids: CASSRGGRVGYTF. The whole variable domain, filled in from reference TRBV2 and TRBJ1-2, reads EPEVTQTPSHQVTQMGQEVILRCVPISNHLYFYWYRQILGQKVEFLVSFYNNEISEKSEIFDDQFSVERPDGSNFTLKIRSTKLEDSAMYFCASSRGGRVGYTFGSGTRLTVV.

The chain uses TRBV6-1 and TRBJ1-2; maybe TRBD1 (5 bases). The CDR3 contains 13 residues. CDR1 and CDR2 (germline): MNHNS, SASEGT. Trimming took 3 bases from V and 1 from J, leaving 6 bases between them. CDR3 nucleotide sequence: TGTGCCAGCAGTGAGACAGATAACTATGGCTACACCTTC. Translating gives CASSETDNYGYTF.

The chain is built from TRBV5-1 and TRBJ2-3; 9 bases are a match to TRBD2. Germline values: CDR1 SGHRS, CDR2 YFSETQ. The CDR3 covers 17 residues. V was clipped by 4 bases and J by 2 bases; unmatched bases: 11. CDR3 coding DNA: TGCGCCAGCAGCCCCGGACTAGCGTCTGGCCTCACAGATACGCAGTATTTT. The encoded protein is CASSPGLASGLTDTQYF.

The chain has TRBV2 and TRBJ1-6, with 8 bases identical to TRBD1. CDR3 length: 13 amino acids. Germline CDR1 reads SNHLY; CDR2 reads FYNNEI. The J segment lost 10 bases and the V segment lost 6 bases, leaving 5 bases of the junction unmatched. The CDR3 region has the DNA TGTGCCAGCAGCGGACAGGGAGGCTCACCCCTCCACTTT. Protein: CASSGQGGSPLHF.

Many counts were recorded for this clonotype. The J gene is TRBJ2-3, the V gene TRBV7-8; TRBD2 matches 12 bases. The germline V gene encodes CDR1 SGHVS and CDR2 FQNEAQ. The CDR3 is 16 residues long. Trimming took 6 bases from V and 2 from J; bases not matched to a gene: 6. The DNA for the CDR3 is TGTGCCAGCAGGAAGAGGACTAGCGGGACCACAGATACGCAGTATTTT. Its protein is CASRKRTSGTTDTQYF.

This clonotype was seen repeatedly, ten times or more. The V gene is TRBV20-1, the J gene TRBJ2-3; tentatively, D is TRBD2 (6 bases). The CDR3 runs 14 residues. Trimming left V 6 bases short and J 2 bases short, with 15 bases between. Germline-derived CDR1 and CDR2 are DFQATT and SNEGSKA (reference sequence). CDR3 coding DNA: TGCAGTGCCATCGGGGGATCCACCACAGATACGCAGTATTTT. Translation: CSAIGGSTTDTQYF.

V gene TRBV27 combines with J gene TRBJ1-5; D is uncertain. Trimming cost V 4 bases and J 8 bases, with 18 bases left between them. This CDR3 has 15 residues. Germline assignment: CDR1 MNHEY and CDR2 SMNVEV (reference sequence). This chain's CDR3 is CASSSGSHSGEPQHF. As DNA, the CDR3 is TGTGCCAGCAGTTCCGGGTCGCATTCCGGGGAGCCCCAGCATTTT.